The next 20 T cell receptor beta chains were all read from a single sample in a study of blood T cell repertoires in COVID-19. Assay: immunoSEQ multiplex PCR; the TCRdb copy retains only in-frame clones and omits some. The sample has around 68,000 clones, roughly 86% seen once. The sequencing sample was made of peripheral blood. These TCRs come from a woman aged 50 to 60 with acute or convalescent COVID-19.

DNA of the CDR3: TGTGCCAGCAAGGACGGGACTAGCGGGCAAGAGACCCAGTACTTC. This gives the protein CASKDGTSGQETQYF. The chain recombines TRBV7-9 with TRBJ2-5; 12 positions match TRBD2. CDR1 is SEHNR, CDR2 FQNEAQ, per germline (reference sequence). The CDR3 sequence is 15 residues long. After removal of 7 bases from V and 2 bases from J, the junction contained 5 bases not matched to a gene.

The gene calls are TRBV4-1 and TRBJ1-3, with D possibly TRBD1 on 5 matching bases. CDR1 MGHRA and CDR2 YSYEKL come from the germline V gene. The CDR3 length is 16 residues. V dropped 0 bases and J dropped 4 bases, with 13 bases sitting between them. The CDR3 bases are TGCGCCAGCAGCCAAGATGGGGGGGTCTCCGGAAACACCATATATTTT. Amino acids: CASSQDGGVSGNTIYF.

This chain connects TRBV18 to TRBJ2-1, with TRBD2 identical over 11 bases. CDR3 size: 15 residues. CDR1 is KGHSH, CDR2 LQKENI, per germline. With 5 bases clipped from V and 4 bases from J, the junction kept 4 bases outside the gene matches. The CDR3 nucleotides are TGTGCCAGCTCATCGGGACTAGCGGAATACAATGAGCAGTTCTTC. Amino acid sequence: CASSSGLAEYNEQFF.

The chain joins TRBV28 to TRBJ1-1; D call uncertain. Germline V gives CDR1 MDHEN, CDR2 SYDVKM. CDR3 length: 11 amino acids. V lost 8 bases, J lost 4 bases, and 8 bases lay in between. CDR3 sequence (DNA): TGTGCCAGCCAACAGATCACTGAAGCTTTCTTT. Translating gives CASQQITEAFF.

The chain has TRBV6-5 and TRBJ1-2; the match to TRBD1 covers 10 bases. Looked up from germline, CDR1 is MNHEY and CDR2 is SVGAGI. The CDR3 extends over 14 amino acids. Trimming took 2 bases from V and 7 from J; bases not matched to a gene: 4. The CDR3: CASSYPGTGAGYTF. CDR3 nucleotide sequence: TGTGCCAGCAGTTACCCAGGGACAGGGGCTGGCTACACCTTC.

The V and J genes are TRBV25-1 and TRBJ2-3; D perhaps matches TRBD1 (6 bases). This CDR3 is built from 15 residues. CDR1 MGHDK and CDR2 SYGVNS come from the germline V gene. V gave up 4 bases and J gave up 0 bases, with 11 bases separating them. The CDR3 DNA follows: TGTGCCAGCAGTGGCCGGGACACTAGCACAGATACGCAGTATTTT. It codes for CASSGRDTSTDTQYF.

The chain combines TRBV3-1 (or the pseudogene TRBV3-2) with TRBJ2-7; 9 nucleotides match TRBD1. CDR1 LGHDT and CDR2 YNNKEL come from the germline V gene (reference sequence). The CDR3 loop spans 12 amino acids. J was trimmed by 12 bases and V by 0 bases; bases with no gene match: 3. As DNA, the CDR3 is TGTGCCAGCAGCCAAGATAGGGACAGGGTGTACTTC. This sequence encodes CASSQDRDRVYF.

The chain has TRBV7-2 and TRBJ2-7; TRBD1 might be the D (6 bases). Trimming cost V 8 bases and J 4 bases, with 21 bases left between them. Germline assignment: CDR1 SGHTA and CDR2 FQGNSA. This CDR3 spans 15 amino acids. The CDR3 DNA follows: TGTGCCAGCTCCTTGGGGGCCGGGGCACCTTACGAGCAGTACTTC. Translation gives CASSLGAGAPYEQYF.

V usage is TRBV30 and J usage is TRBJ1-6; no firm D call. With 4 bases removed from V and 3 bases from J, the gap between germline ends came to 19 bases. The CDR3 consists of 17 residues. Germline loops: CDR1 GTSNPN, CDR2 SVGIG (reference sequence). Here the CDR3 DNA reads TGTGCCTGGAAGGACGGACTGCCGTTGATCTATAATTCACCCCTCCACTTT. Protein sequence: CAWKDGLPLIYNSPLHF.

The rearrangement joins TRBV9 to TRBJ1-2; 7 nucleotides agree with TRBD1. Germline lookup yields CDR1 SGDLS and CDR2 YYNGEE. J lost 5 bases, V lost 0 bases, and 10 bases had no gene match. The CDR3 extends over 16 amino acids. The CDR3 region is CASSVGGNPGQYGYTF. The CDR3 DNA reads TGTGCCAGCAGCGTAGGGGGGAACCCGGGACAGTATGGCTACACCTTC.

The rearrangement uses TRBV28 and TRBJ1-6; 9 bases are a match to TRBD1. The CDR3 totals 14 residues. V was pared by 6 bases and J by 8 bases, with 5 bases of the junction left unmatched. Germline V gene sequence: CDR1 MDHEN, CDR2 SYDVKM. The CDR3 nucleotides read TGTGCCAGCAGCACGGGGACAGGGTATTCACCCCTCCACTTT. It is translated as CASSTGTGYSPLHF.

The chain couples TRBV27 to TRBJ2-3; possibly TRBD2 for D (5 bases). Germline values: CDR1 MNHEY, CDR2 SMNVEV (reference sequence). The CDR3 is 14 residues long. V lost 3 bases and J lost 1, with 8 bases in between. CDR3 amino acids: CASSFRTRTDTQYF. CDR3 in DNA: TGTGCCAGCAGTTTCAGGACTCGCACAGATACGCAGTATTTT.

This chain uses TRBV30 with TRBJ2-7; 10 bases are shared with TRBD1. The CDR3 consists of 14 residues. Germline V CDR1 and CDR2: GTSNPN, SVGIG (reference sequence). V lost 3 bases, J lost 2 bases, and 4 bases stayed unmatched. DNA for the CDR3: TGTGCCTGGAGGGGACAGGGGCTTACCTACGAGCAGTACTTC. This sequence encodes CAWRGQGLTYEQYF.

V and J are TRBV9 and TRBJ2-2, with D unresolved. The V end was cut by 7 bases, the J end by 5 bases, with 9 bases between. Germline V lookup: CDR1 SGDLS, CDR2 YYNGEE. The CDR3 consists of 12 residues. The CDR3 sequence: CASSRVTGELFF. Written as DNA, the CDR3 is TGTGCCAGCTCCCGGGTGACCGGGGAGCTGTTTTTT.

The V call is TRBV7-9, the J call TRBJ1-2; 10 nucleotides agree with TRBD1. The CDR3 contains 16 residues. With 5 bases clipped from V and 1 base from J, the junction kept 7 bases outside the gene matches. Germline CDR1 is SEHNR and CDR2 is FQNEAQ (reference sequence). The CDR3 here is CASSKGQGNINYGYTF. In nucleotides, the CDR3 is TGTGCCAGCAGCAAGGGACAGGGGAATATTAACTATGGCTACACCTTC.

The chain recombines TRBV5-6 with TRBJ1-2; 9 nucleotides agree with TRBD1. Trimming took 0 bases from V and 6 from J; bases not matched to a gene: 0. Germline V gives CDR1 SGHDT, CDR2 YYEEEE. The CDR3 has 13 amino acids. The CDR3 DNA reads TGTGCCAGCAGCTTGGGGACAGGGGATGGCTACACCTTC. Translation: CASSLGTGDGYTF.

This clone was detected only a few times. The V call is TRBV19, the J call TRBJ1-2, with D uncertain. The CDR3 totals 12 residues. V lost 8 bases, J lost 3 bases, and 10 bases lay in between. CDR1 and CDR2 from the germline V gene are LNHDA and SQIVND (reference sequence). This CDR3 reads CASPPRDYGYTF. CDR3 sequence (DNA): TGTGCCAGTCCCCCCCGGGACTATGGCTACACCTTC.

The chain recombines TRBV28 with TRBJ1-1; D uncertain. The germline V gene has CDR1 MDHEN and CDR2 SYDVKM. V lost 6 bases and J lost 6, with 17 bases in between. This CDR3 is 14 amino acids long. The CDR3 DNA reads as TGTGCCAGCAGGGCACAACTAACTGGTGCTGAAGCTTTCTTT. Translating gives CASRAQLTGAEAFF.

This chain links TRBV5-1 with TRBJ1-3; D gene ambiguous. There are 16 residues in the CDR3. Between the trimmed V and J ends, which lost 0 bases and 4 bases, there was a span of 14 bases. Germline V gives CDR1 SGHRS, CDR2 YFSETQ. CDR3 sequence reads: CASSLGDTKPGNTIYF. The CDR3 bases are TGCGCCAGCAGCTTGGGAGACACGAAACCGGGAAACACCATATATTTT.

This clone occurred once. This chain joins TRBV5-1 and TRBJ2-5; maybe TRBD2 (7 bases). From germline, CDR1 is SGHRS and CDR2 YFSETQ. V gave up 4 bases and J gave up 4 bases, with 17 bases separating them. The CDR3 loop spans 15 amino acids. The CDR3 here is CASSSWGGLGETQYF. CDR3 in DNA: TGCGCCAGCAGCAGTTGGGGGGGGCTGGGAGAGACCCAGTACTTC.